This T cell receptor (beta chain) was found in a study of T cells after yellow fever vaccination. Overall study context: Fractions with few cells were prepared using SMART-Seq v4 Ultra Low Input.

The TCR cDNA carried a universal primer site and UMIs from 5'RACE template switching. One entry per CDR3 protein, called by TCRdb with MiXCR from the 5' RACE reads. The data show 500,000 to 650,000 distinct CDR3 sequences, approximately 13% seen once. Study results and caveats: Although most clonotypes did not, a small share appeared in both CD4 and CD8 compartments. Repertoires obtained by FACS sorting could include abundant clonotypes that entered as contaminants from the bulk population.

Germline-derived CDR1 and CDR2 are SGHVS and FQNEAQ. This CDR3 is 13 amino acids long. Trimming stripped 1 base from V and 7 bases from J, with 5 bases between. In this sample, this clonotype turned up many times. Its antigen is currently unknown. The sample here was PBMCs, taken on the day of the yellow fever booster vaccination. This TCR was sampled from a man aged 25 to 40 who received the YFV17D yellow fever vaccine. The chain carries TRBV7-8 and TRBJ1-6; D not certain. The CDR3 loop is CASSLGRNSPLHF. The CDR3 nucleotides are TGTGCCAGCAGCTTAGGGAGGAATTCACCCCTCCACTTT.